One sample yielded the 26 T cell receptor beta chains listed below, sequenced in a study of shared clonotypes between healthy human individuals. Assay: immunoSEQ multiplex PCR; the TCRdb copy retains only in-frame clones and omits some. Of roughly 1 million clones listed, more than 60% are singletons. The sample consisted of memory CD4+ T cells sorted from blood. Subset specified: CD45RA-negative fraction. The receptors originated from a man aged 18 to 35 in good health.

The V gene is TRBV6-6, the J gene TRBJ1-1; a weak D match, TRBD1 (6 bases). The germline CDR1 and CDR2 sequences are MNHNY and SVGAGI (reference sequence). This CDR3 region has 13 residues. Trimming pared 7 bases from V and 8 bases from J, leaving 17 bases between. The CDR3 nucleotides are TGTGCCAGCAAATCGACAGGCCGGGGGGAAGCTTTCTTT. Its protein is CASKSTGRGEAFF.

This clone has more than one count but fewer than ten. This chain joins TRBV5-8 and TRBJ2-2, with 7 bases identical to TRBD1. From germline, CDR1 is SGHTS and CDR2 YDEGEE. Losses at the gene ends were 5 bases for V and 2 bases for J; bases not matched to a gene: 6. This CDR3 is built from 15 residues. The CDR3, as DNA: TGTGCCAGCAGGTCGGAAGGGGGCAACACCGGGGAGCTGTTTTTT. Translation: CASRSEGGNTGELFF.

This chain connects TRBV6-1 to TRBJ1-4; maybe TRBD1 (5 bases). The V gene's germline CDR1 is MNHNS and CDR2 SASEGT. The CDR3 extends over 15 amino acids. Trimming removed 7 bases at V and 8 bases at J, with 20 bases between. The CDR3 here is CASTTHGGVSEKLFF. In DNA, the CDR3 is TGTGCCAGCACCACACACGGGGGGGTCAGCGAAAAACTGTTTTTT.

The genes are TRBV7-9 and TRBJ2-1, with D uncertain. CDR3 length equals 14 residues. V was trimmed by 1 base and J by 5 bases, leaving 9 bases between them. The germline gives CDR1 SEHNR, CDR2 FQNEAQ (reference sequence). CDR3 region: CASSLVVLHNEQFF. The CDR3 nucleotides read TGTGCCAGCAGCTTAGTTGTCCTCCACAATGAGCAGTTCTTC.

The chain joins TRBV5-1 to TRBJ2-4, with a tentative D call TRBD2 (5 bases). The V end lost 4 bases, the J end lost 6 bases, and 14 bases lay between the germline ends. The germline gives CDR1 SGHRS, CDR2 YFSETQ. This CDR3 is 14 amino acids long. The CDR3 reads CASSPGKGTNIQYF. As DNA, the CDR3 is TGCGCCAGCAGCCCCGGGAAGGGTACAAACATTCAGTACTTC.

This chain connects TRBV4-1 to TRBJ1-2; TRBD1 is a possible D gene (6 bases). The V end lost 0 bases, the J end lost 5 bases, and 13 bases lay between the germline ends. CDR1 MGHRA and CDR2 YSYEKL come from the germline V gene. The length of the CDR3 is 15 residues. Written as DNA, the CDR3 is TGCGCCAGCAGCCAAGAATCAACAGGGAGTTATGGCTACACCTTC. This gives the protein CASSQESTGSYGYTF.

This chain connects TRBV19 to TRBJ1-1; TRBD1 is a possible D gene (5 bases). CDR1 and CDR2 (germline): LNHDA, SQIVND (reference sequence). Deletions cut 4 bases from V and 1 base from J, with 10 bases between. The CDR3 has 14 residues. CDR3 protein: CASSRGGQNTEAFF. The CDR3 coding sequence is TGTGCCAGTAGTAGAGGAGGACAGAACACTGAAGCTTTCTTT.

V is TRBV2 and J is TRBJ2-2, with TRBD2 matching 12 bases. V shed 7 bases, J shed 4 bases, and the junction held 4 bases outside the gene matches. The CDR3 covers 15 residues. Germline CDR1 is SNHLY and CDR2 is FYNNEI. The CDR3 loop reads CASIGLAGLTGELFF. CDR3 coding DNA: TGTGCCAGCATCGGACTAGCGGGACTCACCGGGGAGCTGTTTTTT.

The CDR3 DNA is TGCGCCAGCAGCTTGTCTTCCTCAGCTTGGAATGAGCAGTTCTTC. It yields the protein CASSLSSSAWNEQFF. V is TRBV5-1 and J is TRBJ2-1; D is unclear. The germline V and J ends were trimmed by 1 base and 7 bases, with 15 bases remaining between them. This CDR3 comprises 15 residues. The germline V gene encodes CDR1 SGHRS and CDR2 YFSETQ.

The J gene is TRBJ1-1, the V gene TRBV27; D is perhaps TRBD1 (6 bases). The ends were cut back, 2 bases at V and 0 bases at J, with 7 bases in the middle. The CDR3 contains 14 residues. The germline gives CDR1 MNHEY, CDR2 SMNVEV (reference sequence). The CDR3 sequence: CASSLGGLNTEAFF. CDR3 DNA: TGTGCCAGCAGTTTAGGGGGCCTGAACACTGAAGCTTTCTTT.

The chain joins TRBV4-3 to TRBJ1-4, with TRBD1 matching over 7 bases. The CDR3 runs to 17 residues. The germline V gene encodes CDR1 LGHNA and CDR2 YSLEER. The trim removed 0 bases at V and 3 bases at J, leaving 7 bases unmatched. The CDR3 protein is CASSQDGRGGSNEKLFF. The CDR3 region has the DNA TGCGCCAGCAGCCAAGATGGCAGGGGGGGATCTAATGAAAAACTGTTTTTT.

Of note for this clone: The junction departs from the called germline gene at one end, perhaps through a read error. This same CDR3 is encoded by further DNA sequences in the sample. The J gene is TRBJ2-5, the V gene TRBV30; possibly TRBD1 for D (6 bases). Germline V CDR1 and CDR2: GTSNPN, SVGIG (reference sequence). The CDR3 runs 15 residues. This chain's CDR3 is CAWNSGTLAEETQYF. CDR3 DNA sequence: TGTGCCTGGAATTCCGGGACACTGGCTGAAGAGACTCAGTACTTC.

This clone was found once. V is TRBV19 and J is TRBJ2-2, with 7 bases that match TRBD1. The CDR3 is made up of 13 amino acids. Germline CDR1 and CDR2: LNHDA and SQIVND (reference sequence). V was pared by 4 bases and J by 4 bases, with 0 bases of the junction left unmatched. This chain's CDR3 is CASSNRGTGELFF. In DNA form, the CDR3 reads TGTGCCAGTAGTAACAGGGGCACCGGGGAGCTGTTTTTT.

The V call is TRBV7-2, the J call TRBJ2-5; TRBD2 aligns across 11 bases. Germline CDR1 reads SGHTA; CDR2 reads FQGNSA. The CDR3 spans 16 residues. The junction had 6 bases not matched to a gene; V was cut back by 1 base and J by 5 bases. CDR3: CASSLDSGTSGETQYF. DNA of the CDR3: TGTGCCAGCAGCTTAGATTCCGGGACTAGCGGTGAGACCCAGTACTTC. Full variable domain (outside the CDR3, taken from reference TRBV7-2 and TRBJ2-5): GAGVSQSPSNKVTEKGKDVELRCDPISGHTALYWYRQSLGQGLEFLIYFQGNSAPDKSGLPSDRFSAERTGGSVSTLTIQRTQQEDSAVYLCASSLDSGTSGETQYFGPGTRLLVL.

This chain joins TRBV7-8 and TRBJ2-5; either TRBD1 or TRBD2 may fit D (6 bases each). The CDR3 spans 15 residues. Trimming cost V 1 base and J 4 bases, with 13 bases left between them. Germline V lookup: CDR1 SGHVS, CDR2 FQNEAQ. The CDR3 here is CASSLVGSGAETQYF. DNA for the CDR3: TGTGCCAGCAGCTTAGTAGGTTCGGGGGCAGAGACCCAGTACTTC.

This chain links TRBV11-2 with TRBJ2-7; tentative D call: TRBD1 (6 bases). Germline CDR1 is SGHAT and CDR2 is FQNNGV. V was shortened by 1 base and J by 0 bases, with 10 bases between the two germline ends. The CDR3 spans 15 residues. The CDR3 spells CASSLGQVISYEQYF. CDR3 in DNA: TGTGCCAGCAGCTTAGGACAGGTAATCTCCTACGAGCAGTACTTC.

V and J are TRBV5-6 and TRBJ2-7; 8 bases map to TRBD2. Trimming cost V 7 bases and J 0 bases; bases outside gene matches: 6. CDR3 length: 14 amino acids. Per germline, CDR1 SGHDT and CDR2 YYEEEE. CDR3 sequence (DNA): TGTGCCAGCGCTCAGGGACTAGGCTCCTACGAGCAGTACTTC. Its protein is CASAQGLGSYEQYF.

J is TRBJ2-5 and V is TRBV5-6; TRBD2 might be the D (6 bases). The end of the DNA fits TRBJ2-7 better, so the J call may be wrong. The CDR3 consists of 16 residues. Germline V gives CDR1 SGHDT, CDR2 YYEEEE. CDR3 sequence: CASSLVGGPASYEQYF. The CDR3 DNA reads as TGTGCCAGCAGCTTGGTGGGGGGACCCGCCTCCTACGAGCAGTACTTC.

This rearrangement joins TRBV6-1 to TRBJ1-4; D gene ambiguous. This CDR3 is built from 14 residues. The germline V and J ends were trimmed by 3 bases and 8 bases, with 13 bases remaining between them. CDR1 is MNHNS, CDR2 SASEGT, per germline. CDR3 residues: CASSDAREGEKLFF. The CDR3 DNA follows: TGTGCCAGCAGTGATGCAAGGGAAGGGGAAAAACTGTTTTTT.

This clone has only a few counts. Other DNA sequences from this sample encode an identical CDR3 as well. This chain uses TRBV18 with TRBJ2-7; 9 bases are shared with TRBD1. Germline loops: CDR1 KGHSH, CDR2 LQKENI. The CDR3 is made up of 14 amino acids. The J segment lost 5 bases and the V segment lost 1 base, leaving 3 bases of the junction unmatched. CDR3 amino acids: CASSPQGQGNEQYF. CDR3 nucleotides: TGTGCCAGCTCACCACAGGGACAGGGCAACGAGCAGTACTTC.

This clone was picked up many times. The J gene is TRBJ1-2, the V gene TRBV5-1; 7 nucleotides line up with TRBD1. This CDR3 has 13 amino acids. The junction had 8 bases not matched to a gene; V was cut back by 4 bases and J by 8 bases. The germline V gene has CDR1 SGHRS and CDR2 YFSETQ. CDR3 coding DNA: TGCGCCAGCAGCCCGGAGGGGGCTTCCGGCTACACCTTC. It codes for CASSPEGASGYTF.

The rearrangement joins TRBV4-3 to TRBJ2-2; maybe TRBD2 (5 bases). CDR3 length: 18 residues. Germline lookup yields CDR1 LGHNA and CDR2 YSLEER. V shed 0 bases and J shed 0 bases, with 14 bases lying between them. The chain's CDR3 is CASSQDFLANPNTGELFF. In nucleotides, the CDR3 is TGCGCCAGCAGCCAAGATTTTCTAGCCAACCCGAACACCGGGGAGCTGTTTTTT.

This sequence joins TRBV28 and TRBJ1-5; 8 bases align to TRBD1. Per germline, CDR1 MDHEN and CDR2 SYDVKM. The CDR3 has 16 amino acids. J was trimmed by 0 bases and V by 5 bases; bases with no gene match: 6. As DNA, the CDR3 is TGTGCCAGCAGTGGCCCAGGGGGCAATAGCAATCAGCCCCAGCATTTT. It specifies CASSGPGGNSNQPQHF.

A remark on this clone: The sample has other DNA sequences that encode this CDR3 too. The chain is built from TRBV30 and TRBJ2-3; D unclear. Trimming removed 0 bases from V and 6 bases from J, with 4 bases in between. The CDR3 extends over 11 amino acids. Germline CDR1 reads GTSNPN; CDR2 reads SVGIG (reference sequence). The DNA for the CDR3 is TGTGCCTGGAGTGTTCGGGATACGCAGTATTTT. As protein: CAWSVRDTQYF.

V usage is TRBV30 and J usage is TRBJ1-1; 9 nucleotides align to TRBD1. Germline V gene data show CDR1 as GTSNPN and CDR2 as SVGIG (reference sequence). CDR3 length: 19 amino acids. The junction had 17 bases not matched to a gene; V was cut back by 2 bases and J by 1 base. The CDR3: CAWSPVPLTGGRWNTEAFF. Written as DNA, the CDR3 is TGTGCCTGGAGTCCCGTACCCTTGACAGGGGGTAGATGGAACACTGAAGCTTTCTTT.

The chain employs TRBV19 and TRBJ1-2; maybe TRBD1 (5 bases). Germline assignment: CDR1 LNHDA and CDR2 SQIVND (reference sequence). The V end was cut by 10 bases, the J end by 4 bases, with 16 bases between. The CDR3 contains 13 residues. The CDR3 reads CATASGAFYGYTF. The CDR3 nucleotides are TGTGCCACCGCCTCCGGGGCCTTCTATGGCTACACCTTC.